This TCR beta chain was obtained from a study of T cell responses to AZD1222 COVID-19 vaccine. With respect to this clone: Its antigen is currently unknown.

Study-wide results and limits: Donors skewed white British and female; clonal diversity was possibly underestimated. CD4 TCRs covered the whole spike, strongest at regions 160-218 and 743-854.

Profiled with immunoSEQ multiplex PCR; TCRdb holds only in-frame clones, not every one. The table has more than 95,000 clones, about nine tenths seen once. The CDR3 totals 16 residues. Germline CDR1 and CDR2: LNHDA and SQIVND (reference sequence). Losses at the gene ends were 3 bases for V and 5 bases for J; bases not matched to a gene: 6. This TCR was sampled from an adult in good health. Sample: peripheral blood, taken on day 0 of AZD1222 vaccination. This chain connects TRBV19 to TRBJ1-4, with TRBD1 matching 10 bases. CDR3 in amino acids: CASSIPGQGNNEKLFF. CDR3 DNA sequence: TGTGCCAGTAGTATTCCGGGACAGGGGAACAATGAAAAACTGTTTTTT.